Following are 6 T cell receptor beta chains from one sample sequenced in a study of blood T cell repertoires in COVID-19. Produced via immunoSEQ multiplex PCR; TCRdb's table is partial and in-frame only. The profile shows 200,000 to 250,000 clones, about 82% of them singletons. Sequencing was performed on PBMCs or T cells enriched from blood (not recorded which). The receptors were gathered from a woman aged 45-59 years who had recovered from COVID-19.

The V call is TRBV6-2 or TRBV6-3, the J call TRBJ2-5; 8 bases are shared with TRBD2. Germline lookup yields CDR1 MNHEY and CDR2 SVGEGT. The CDR3 runs 15 residues. The trim removed 3 bases at V and 2 bases at J, leaving 5 bases unmatched. DNA of the CDR3: TGTGCCAGCAGTTATCGGGGACTAGTTCAAGAGACCCAGTACTTC. Encoded protein: CASSYRGLVQETQYF.

Details on this clone: Other nucleotide sequences in the sample specify the same CDR3. The chain couples TRBV27 to TRBJ2-7; TRBD1 is a possible D gene (5 bases). Trimming took 4 bases from V and 3 from J, leaving 7 bases between them. Looked up from germline, CDR1 is MNHEY and CDR2 is SMNVEV (reference sequence). This CDR3 region has 12 residues. This CDR3 reads CASSSTGYEQYF. The CDR3 nucleotides read TGTGCCAGCAGTTCCACAGGCTACGAGCAGTACTTC.

The V and J genes are TRBV7-2 and TRBJ1-1, with D possibly TRBD1 on 6 matching bases. Trimming removed 4 bases from V and 8 bases from J, with 20 bases in between. CDR3 size: 15 residues. The germline CDR1 and CDR2 sequences are SGHTA and FQGNSA. The CDR3 spells CASSSGRGGPMEAFF. DNA for the CDR3: TGTGCCAGCAGCTCGGGTAGGGGGGGGCCCATGGAAGCTTTCTTT.

The chain combines TRBV15 with TRBJ1-2, with a tentative D call TRBD1 (5 bases). CDR1 is LNHNV and CDR2 is YYDKDF in the germline V gene (reference sequence). The germline V and J ends were trimmed by 4 bases and 6 bases, with 15 bases remaining between them. CDR3 length equals 14 residues. The DNA for the CDR3 is TGTGCCACCAGCACTACTGACAGAGACGATGGCTACACCTTC. It yields the protein CATSTTDRDDGYTF.

The chain is built from TRBV30 and TRBJ2-7; 10 bases are shared with TRBD1. The CDR3 runs to 14 residues. V was clipped by 3 bases and J by 4 bases; unmatched bases: 6. Germline V gene sequence: CDR1 GTSNPN, CDR2 SVGIG (reference sequence). The CDR3 here is CAWRVDRGPYEQYF. Here the CDR3 DNA reads TGTGCCTGGAGGGTAGACAGGGGGCCGTACGAGCAGTACTTC.

This chain joins TRBV5-1 and TRBJ2-2; D unresolved. The CDR3 consists of 16 residues. Germline-derived CDR1 and CDR2 are SGHRS and YFSETQ. The V gene lost 0 bases and the J gene lost 4 bases, with 13 bases spanning the gap. The CDR3 coding sequence is TGCGCCAGCAGCTTGGTGGCAGGTTCTGGCACCGGGGAGCTGTTTTTT. Protein: CASSLVAGSGTGELFF.